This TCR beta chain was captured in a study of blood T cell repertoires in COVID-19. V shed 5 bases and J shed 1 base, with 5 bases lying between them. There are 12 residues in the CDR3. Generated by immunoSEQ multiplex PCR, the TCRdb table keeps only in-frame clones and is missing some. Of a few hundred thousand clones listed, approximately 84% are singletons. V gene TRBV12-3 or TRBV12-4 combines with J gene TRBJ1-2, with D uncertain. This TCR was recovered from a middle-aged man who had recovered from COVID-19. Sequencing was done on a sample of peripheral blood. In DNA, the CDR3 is TGTGCCAGCAGTCCCAATAACTATGGCTACACCTTC. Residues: CASSPNNYGYTF.